Following are 5 T cell receptor beta chains from one sample sequenced in a study of spatial heterogeneity in lung cancer. Each CDR3 protein gets one entry after TCRdb re-called the 5' RACE reads with MiXCR. This table has about 13,000 distinct CDR3 sequences, about 5.6% appearing once. Time point denoted: sample taken at primary tumor resection. Unsorted samples of tumor, nontumor lung or frozen PBMC had their whole RNA sequenced. This material consisted of lung tumor tissue, taken at surgery. These receptor sequences come from a human donor with early-stage non-small cell lung cancer.

There are many counts of this clonotype. Because the library targeted alpha chains, this beta chain is an off-target read whose size means little. This rearrangement joins TRBV9 to TRBJ2-5; a weak D match, TRBD1 (6 bases). Germline CDR1 reads SGDLS; CDR2 reads YYNGEE. The CDR3 runs 16 residues. Trimming removed 4 bases from V and 3 bases from J, with 19 bases in between. The CDR3 spells CASSPQGSFPEETQYF. The CDR3 bases are TGTGCCAGCAGCCCCCAGGGGAGTTTCCCAGAAGAGACCCAGTACTTC.

This clonotype was seen many times. A library made for alpha chains picked up this beta chain off target, so its size means little. This chain connects TRBV19 to TRBJ2-3, with D possibly matching TRBD2 (5 bases). Germline-derived CDR1 and CDR2 are LNHDA and SQIVND (reference sequence). V lost 5 bases and J lost 0, with 9 bases in between. The CDR3 has 14 amino acids. The CDR3 protein is CASSPRTSTDTQYF. CDR3 bases: TGTGCCAGTAGTCCCCGGACTAGCACAGATACGCAGTATTTT.

This clonotype was seen ten or more times. This beta chain turned up in a library designed for alpha chains; as an off-target read, its abundance says little. The V and J genes are TRBV6-5 and TRBJ2-7; 11 nucleotides line up with TRBD1. The junction had 5 bases not matched to a gene; V was cut back by 6 bases and J by 1 base. This CDR3 region has 15 residues. CDR1 is MNHEY and CDR2 is SVGAGI in the germline V gene. The CDR3 sequence: CASSSGTGGSYEQYV. The DNA of the CDR3 is TGTGCCAGCAGCTCCGGGACAGGGGGTTCCTACGAGCAGTACGTC.

Ten or more counts support this clonotype. Little can be read into the size of this beta chain, an off-target read in a library designed for alpha chains. The chain has TRBV20-1 and TRBJ2-3, with TRBD2 identical over 9 bases. Per the germline V gene, CDR1 is DFQATT and CDR2 is SNEGSKA (reference sequence). The CDR3 consists of 15 residues. With V trimmed by 2 bases and J by 7 bases, 10 bases remained unmatched. The CDR3 nucleotides are TGCAGTGCTAGAAGACTAGCGGACCTATTATATACGCAGTATTTT. Its translation is CSARRLADLLYTQYF.

Many counts were recorded for this clonotype. The library was built for alpha chains, so this beta chain is an off-target read and its size means little. The chain employs TRBV3-1 and TRBJ1-1, with no clear D. This CDR3 is 13 amino acids long. Per the germline V gene, CDR1 is LGHDT and CDR2 is YNNKEL (reference sequence). V was trimmed by 4 bases and J by 5 bases, leaving 11 bases between them. CDR3 sequence: CASSRRGETEAFF. The CDR3 DNA follows: TGTGCCAGCAGCCGTCGGGGAGAGACTGAAGCTTTCTTT.